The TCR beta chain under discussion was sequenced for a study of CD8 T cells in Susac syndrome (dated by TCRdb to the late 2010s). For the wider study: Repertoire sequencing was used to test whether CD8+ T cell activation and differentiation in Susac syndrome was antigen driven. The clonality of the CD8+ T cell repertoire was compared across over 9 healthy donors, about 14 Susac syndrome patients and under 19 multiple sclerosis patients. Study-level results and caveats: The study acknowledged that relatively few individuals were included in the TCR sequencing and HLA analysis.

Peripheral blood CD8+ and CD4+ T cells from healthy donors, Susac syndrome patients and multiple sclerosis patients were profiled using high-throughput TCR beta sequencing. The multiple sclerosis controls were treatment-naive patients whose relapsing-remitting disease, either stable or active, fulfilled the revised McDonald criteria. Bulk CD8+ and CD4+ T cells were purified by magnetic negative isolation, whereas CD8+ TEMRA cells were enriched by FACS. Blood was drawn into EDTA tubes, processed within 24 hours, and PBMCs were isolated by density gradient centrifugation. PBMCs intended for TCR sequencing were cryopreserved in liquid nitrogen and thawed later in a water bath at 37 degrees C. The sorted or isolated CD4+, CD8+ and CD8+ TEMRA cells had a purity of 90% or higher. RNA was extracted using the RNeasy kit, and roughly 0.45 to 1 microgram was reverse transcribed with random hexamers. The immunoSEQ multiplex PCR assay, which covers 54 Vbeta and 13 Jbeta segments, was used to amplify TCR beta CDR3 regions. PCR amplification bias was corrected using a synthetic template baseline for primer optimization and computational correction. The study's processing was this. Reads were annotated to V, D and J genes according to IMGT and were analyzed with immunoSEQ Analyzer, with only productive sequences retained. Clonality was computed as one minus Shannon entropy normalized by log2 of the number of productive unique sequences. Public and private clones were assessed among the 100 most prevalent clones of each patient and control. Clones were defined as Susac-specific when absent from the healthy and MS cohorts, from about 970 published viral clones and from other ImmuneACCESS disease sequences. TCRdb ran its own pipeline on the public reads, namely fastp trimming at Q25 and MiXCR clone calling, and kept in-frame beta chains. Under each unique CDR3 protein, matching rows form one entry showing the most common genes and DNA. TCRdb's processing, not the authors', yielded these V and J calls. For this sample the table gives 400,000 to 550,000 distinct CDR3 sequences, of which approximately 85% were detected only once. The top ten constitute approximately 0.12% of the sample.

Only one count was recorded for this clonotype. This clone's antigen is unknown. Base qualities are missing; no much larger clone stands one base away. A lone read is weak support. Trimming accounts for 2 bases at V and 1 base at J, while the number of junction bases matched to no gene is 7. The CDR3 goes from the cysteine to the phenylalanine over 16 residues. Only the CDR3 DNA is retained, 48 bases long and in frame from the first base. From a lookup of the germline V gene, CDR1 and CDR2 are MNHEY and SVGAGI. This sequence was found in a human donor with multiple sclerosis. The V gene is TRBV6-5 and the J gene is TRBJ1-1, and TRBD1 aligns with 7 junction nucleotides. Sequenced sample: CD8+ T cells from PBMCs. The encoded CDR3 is CASSYQHRTGNTEAFF. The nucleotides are TGTGCCAGCAGTTACCAGCACCGGACAGGGAACACTGAAGCTTTCTTT.